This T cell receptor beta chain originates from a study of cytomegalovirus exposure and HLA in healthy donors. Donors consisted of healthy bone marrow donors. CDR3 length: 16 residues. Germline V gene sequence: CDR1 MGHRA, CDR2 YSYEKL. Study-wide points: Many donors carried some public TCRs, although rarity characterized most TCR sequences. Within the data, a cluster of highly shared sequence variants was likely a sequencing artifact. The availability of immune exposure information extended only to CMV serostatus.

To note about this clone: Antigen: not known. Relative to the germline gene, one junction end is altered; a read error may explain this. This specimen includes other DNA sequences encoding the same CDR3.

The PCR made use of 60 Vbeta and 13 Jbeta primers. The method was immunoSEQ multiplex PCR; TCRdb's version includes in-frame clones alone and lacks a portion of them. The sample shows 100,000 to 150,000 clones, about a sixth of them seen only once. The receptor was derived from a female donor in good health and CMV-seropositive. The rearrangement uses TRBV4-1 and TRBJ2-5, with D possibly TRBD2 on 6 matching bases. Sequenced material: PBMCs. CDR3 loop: CASSQDQSSGWQTQYF. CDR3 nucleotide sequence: TGCGCCAGCAGCCAAGATCAAAGTAGCGGTTGGCAGACTCAGTACTTC.